This T cell receptor beta chain appears in the sequencing data of a study of blood T cell repertoires in COVID-19. Turning to the study itself: Sites in the United States, Italy and Spain provided acute and convalescent COVID-19 samples. T cells, B-cell-depleted T cells, or PBMCs supplied cDNA or gDNA.

The authors' processing: Using reference gene primer amplification, nucleated cell counts were estimated. Using immunoSEQ multiplex PCR, the repertoire was profiled, and TCRdb retains in-frame clones only, with some absent. V, J and clone size reflect that table, while D and trimming were determined from the DNA. The table includes about 170,000 clones, about three quarters detected once. The V gene's germline CDR1 is SGHDT and CDR2 YYEEEE. V lost 1 base, J lost 2 bases, and 10 bases lay in between. The CDR3 is 15 residues long. The source of this sequence is a man aged 65 to 85 with acute or convalescent COVID-19. The chain joins TRBV5-6 to TRBJ2-1; no definite D call. Sequenced sample: peripheral blood. CDR3 sequence: CASSLNPQAYNEQFF. For the CDR3, the DNA is TGTGCCAGCAGCTTGAACCCCCAGGCCTACAATGAGCAGTTCTTC.